This T cell receptor (beta chain) derives from a study of T cells in Graves' hyperthyroidism and ophthalmopathy. The CDR3 has 14 residues. Trimming removed 5 bases at V and 5 bases at J, with 15 bases between. TCR beta CDR3 region amplification was performed from RNA transcripts. Primed by the HTBI set, a first-round RT-PCR was run on the TCR CDR3. TCRdb re-analysed the multiplex PCR reads in MiXCR, keeping a single row per CDR3 protein. The sample lists 550,000 to 600,000 distinct CDR3 sequences, 16% seen once, with around 19% in the top ten. Many counts were recorded for this clonotype. The clonotype was recovered from a woman aged 18-30 years with Graves' hyperthyroidism. The sequenced material came from blood. The rearrangement links TRBV12-3 or TRBV12-4 to TRBJ1-1; D gene uncertain. CDR3 sequence reads: CASSIGLGRTEAFF. As DNA, the CDR3 is TGTGCCAGCAGTATTGGGTTGGGAAGGACTGAAGCTTTCTTT.